The 3 T cell receptor beta chains below come from one sample, sequenced in a study of cytomegalovirus exposure and HLA in healthy donors. TCRdb's copy holds only in-frame clones and misses some; the assay was immunoSEQ multiplex PCR. The sample carries approximately 100,000 clones, approximately 84% recorded once. Sequencing input: PBMCs. The receptors were sampled from a man younger than 35 in good health and CMV-seropositive.

V gene TRBV2 combines with J gene TRBJ2-1; 7 nucleotides match TRBD2. The CDR3 is 13 residues long. Trimming took 7 bases from V and 8 from J; bases not matched to a gene: 8. Germline assignment: CDR1 SNHLY and CDR2 FYNNEI. Here the CDR3 reads CASTRTSNDEQFF. CDR3 DNA sequence: TGTGCCAGCACAAGGACTAGTAACGATGAGCAGTTCTTC.

The chain is built from TRBV5-6 and TRBJ1-1; weak D call: TRBD1 (5 bases). The V end was cut by 4 bases, the J end by 4 bases, with 11 bases between. This CDR3 has 13 amino acids. CDR1 and CDR2 (germline): SGHDT, YYEEEE. The CDR3 DNA follows: TGTGCCAGCAGCCCTTTGGGGGGCACTGAAGCTTTCTTT. Its protein product is CASSPLGGTEAFF.

This CDR3 is CASSFKTWGQSVNYEQYF. The CDR3, as DNA: TGTGCCAGCAGCTTCAAAACATGGGGACAGTCGGTTAATTACGAGCAGTACTTC. This rearrangement joins TRBV11-2 to TRBJ2-7; 7 nucleotides agree with TRBD1. Germline loops: CDR1 SGHAT, CDR2 FQNNGV. The CDR3 covers 18 residues. Losses at the gene ends were 3 bases for V and 4 bases for J; bases not matched to a gene: 18.